This is a list of T cell receptor beta chains from one sample in a study of CD4 T cells in relation to SARS-CoV-2 and coronaviruses. Assay used: immunoSEQ multiplex PCR; TCRdb lists only in-frame clones, some missing. The sample includes 26,000 or so clones, 74% seen only once; the top ten take 20% to 25%. Their target antigens are unknown. The material sequenced was CD4+ T cells from PBMCs, cultured in vitro. The source of these receptors is a human donor in good health. Each CDR3 is given with its conserved first and last residue. The order of the fields is D gene, V gene, J gene, clone size, CDR3 protein, CDR3 DNA. D genes are given only for firm matches. Size is omitted from some rows. Given values are once, few, many or a class for expanded clones.

-	TRBV18	TRBJ2-7	once	CASSPPVRSPESPVCGTGTYEQYF	TGTGCCAGCTCACCTCCGGTACGGTCCCCGGAATCTCCTGTCTGCGGTACAGGTACCTACGAGCAGTACTTC
-	TRBV4-3	TRBJ2-1	-	CASSQDQGFHNEQFF	TGCGCCAGCAGCCAAGATCAGGGCTTCCACAATGAGCAGTTCTTC
TRBD2	TRBV6-2/TRBV6-3	TRBJ2-7	-	CASSPPRGEAYEQYF	TGTGCCAGCAGTCCCCCCCGGGGGGAAGCCTACGAGCAGTACTTC
-	TRBV14	TRBJ2-5	-	CASSPGSLETQYF	TGTGCCAGCAGCCCCGGGAGTTTAGAGACCCAGTACTTC
TRBD1	TRBV29-1	TRBJ2-7	-	CSASGQGAYEQYF	TGCAGCGCGTCGGGACAGGGGGCCTACGAGCAGTACTTC
TRBD2	TRBV3-1/TRBV3-2	TRBJ2-2	-	CASSQMASGGELFF	TGTGCCAGCAGCCAAATGGCTAGCGGCGGGGAGCTGTTTTTT
-	TRBV7-2	TRBJ1-2	-	CASSLRVGGAKSYGYTF	TGTGCCAGCAGCTTACGGGTTGGGGGGGCCAAATCCTATGGCTACACCTTC
TRBD1	TRBV9	TRBJ1-1	-	CASSRTGESTEAFF	TGTGCCAGCAGCCGTACAGGGGAGAGCACTGAAGCTTTCTTT
TRBD1	TRBV10-3	TRBJ1-6	-	CAISESGTGEASPLHF	TGTGCCATCAGTGAGTCGGGGACAGGGGAGGCTTCACCCCTCCACTTT
-	TRBV4-3	TRBJ1-2	-	CASSQEPRTGGYTF	TGCGCCAGCAGCCAAGAACCCCGGACGGGAGGCTACACCTTC
-	TRBV6-2/TRBV6-3	TRBJ1-2	few	CASSYVQFTIYTF	TGTGCCAGCAGTTACGTACAATTTACGATCTACACCTTC
TRBD1	TRBV6-5	TRBJ2-5	-	CASRQTGDAQETQYF	TGTGCCAGCAGGCAGACAGGGGACGCCCAAGAGACCCAGTACTTC
-	TRBV29-1	TRBJ1-2	-	CSVGLDGYLGYTF	TGCAGCGTTGGCCTGGACGGATATCTCGGCTACACCTTC
-	TRBV19	TRBJ1-1	-	CASLSLGGNTEAFF	TGTGCCAGTCTCAGTTTGGGTGGCAACACTGAAGCTTTCTTT